This T cell receptor (beta chain) was captured by sequencing in a study of glioma-infiltrating T cells. Amplification of TCR alpha and beta CDR3 regions from RNA used iRepertoire nested multiplex PCR. Input was roughly 100-450 ng of tissue mRNA or PBMC total RNA. Each CDR3 protein gets one entry after TCRdb re-called the multiplex PCR reads with MiXCR. The sample contains 300,000 to 400,000 distinct CDR3 sequences, 41% of which appear only once. This CDR3 is 14 amino acids long. Germline CDR1 reads SGHAT; CDR2 reads FQNNGV. J lost 4 bases, V lost 5 bases, and 4 bases had no gene match. This receptor was taken from a human donor with low-grade glioma or glioblastoma, undergoing nonglioma brain surgery, or in good health (not recorded which). J is TRBJ1-5 and V is TRBV11-2; 8 nucleotides agree with TRBD1. Sample: glioma tissue, nonneoplastic brain tissue, or PBMCs (not recorded which). CDR3: CASSGTGTNQPQHF. The CDR3 DNA sequence: TGTGCCAGCAGCGGGACAGGCACAAATCAGCCCCAGCATTTT.